This TCR beta chain is drawn from a study of beta chain features in type 1 diabetes (dated 2018 in TCRdb). A note on the overall study: Mean age, gender distribution, total cell number and subset yield were not different between patients and healthy donors. A total of 85 million to 140 million sorted cells were examined across all samples, and a strong correlation was observed between cell number per subset and RNA yield. In the study, recently diagnosed type 1 diabetes patients and matched healthy donors were compared on the TCRB repertoires of their sorted circulating CD4+ T cell subsets. Regulatory and stem cell-like memory subsets were isolated from only 8 patients and 8 healthy donors, whereas naive and central memory subsets came from all 30 or so donors.

Each donor gave one peripheral blood draw, roughly 120 mL on average, collected into heparinised tubes. A BD FACSAria II was used to sort naive, central memory, regulatory and stem cell-like memory CD4+ T cells with a panel that included CD45RO, CCR7, CD25, CD127, CD95 and CD27. Every sorted population had a purity above 95%. PBMCs were isolated right away by Lymphoprep density gradient centrifugation and were stained directly, without culture. So that batch effects would be minimized, each experiment stained and sorted samples in pairs, pairing one healthy donor with one patient. The CDR3 runs 15 amino acids, cysteine and phenylalanine included. CDR3 DNA is the only sequence kept; it has 45 bases, read in frame from the first base. CDR1 and CDR2 are drawn from the germline V gene: SGHTA, FQGTGA. A distance of 16 bases separates the germline ends of V and J, which lose 5 bases and 3 bases respectively.

The High Capacity cDNA Reverse Transcription Kit was used to reverse transcribe all of the isolated RNA, meaning that expressed TCRB transcripts were what got sequenced. Deep immunoSEQ sequencing was performed on naive, central memory and regulatory T cell samples, with an average of around 3.4 million total reads per sample. After sorted cells were lysed in RLT buffer, RNA was extracted with DNase-treated RNeasy Micro or Mini kits, with the choice depending on cell number. Each cell subset was processed separately to prevent cross-contamination, with patient and healthy donor samples processed together. The immunoSEQ multiplex PCR was used to amplify TCRB sequences from cDNA, generating 87-bp fragments that spanned the CDR3 region. Sequencing of the amplicons was done on the Illumina HiSeq platform. On the authors' methods: PCR bias was corrected computationally using synthetic template baselines, and reads within Hamming distance 2 were collapsed, with unmergeable singletons discarded. Reads were aligned against IMGT to assign V, D and J genes, CDR3 length and insertions or deletions at six rearrangement sites. Within each subset, clonotype counts were normalized to sorted cell number, after which true diversity and Gini coefficients were computed with the tcR R package. The overlap coefficient, calculated on TCRB nucleotide sequences, was used to measure repertoire sharing. As a proxy for the pre-selection repertoire, out-of-frame TCRB sequences from naive cells were analyzed. The clones in this table, taken by TCRdb from immuneACCESS, are in-frame only. Not every clone is retained; where verified, under half of the shortfall comes from an unresolved V gene, and the cause of the rest is unknown. V, J and clone size are those of that table, while D and trimming were read from the DNA. For this sample the table gives over 500,000 clones, of which around 15% were detected only once. The ten most abundant clones make up 0.07% to 0.095% of the sample.

What the research found in general, with its limitations: Naive, central memory and regulatory TCRB repertoires appeared to be more alike among patients than among healthy donors. Fewer insertions and more nucleotide deletions at VDJ recombination sites were observed in patients with type 1 diabetes, implying thymic rearrangement abnormalities. Because cDNA was sequenced instead of genomic DNA, activated cells with high expression could be over-represented, although the groups did not differ in activation or CD3 levels. Type 1 diabetes patients showed a moderate but significant shortening of TCRB CDR3 length in all four CD4+ subsets. PCR might favor shorter templates, but patient and control samples were amplified and corrected together, so any skew would affect both groups equally. HLA sub-analyses involved small numbers of individuals, so any influence of HLA type on TCRB rearrangement remained unresolved.

Concerning this clone itself: Its target antigen remains unknown. It has no much larger one-base neighbor in the sample; base qualities were not kept.

This TCR came from a man between 18 and 35 years old in good health. The sequenced sample consisted of naive CD4+ T cells from blood. The cell subset or site label of this sample denotes: true naive CD4+ T cells. The chain was built from TRBV7-3 and TRBJ1-2; no D gene is confidently identified. The DNA sequence follows: TGTGCCAGCAGCCACGGGCCACAGAGCTACTATGGCTACACCTTC. It is translated as CASSHGPQSYYGYTF.